The 22 T cell receptor beta chains below were found in one sample sequenced in a study of T cell responses to AZD1222 COVID-19 vaccine. Method: immunoSEQ multiplex PCR; TCRdb's copy keeps in-frame clones and lacks some. The sample has about 170,000 clones, around 89% seen once. This specimen was peripheral blood, taken 28 days after the second dose of the MenACWY control vaccine. Receptor source: an adult who received the MenACWY meningococcal vaccine as a control.

This rearrangement joins TRBV28 to TRBJ2-7; D might be TRBD1 (7 bases). The CDR3 is 15 amino acids. Between the trimmed V and J ends, which lost 7 bases and 5 bases, there was a span of 21 bases. Germline V CDR1 and CDR2: MDHEN, SYDVKM. The CDR3: CASTSPGGPLNEQYF. In DNA, the CDR3 is TGTGCCAGCACCTCCCCAGGGGGGCCCCTTAACGAGCAGTACTTC.

J is TRBJ1-3 and V is TRBV20-1; TRBD1 matches 7 bases. CDR3 size: 15 residues. Trimming removed 3 bases from V and 0 bases from J; junction bases left unmatched: 5. Looked up from germline, CDR1 is DFQATT and CDR2 is SNEGSKA (reference sequence). CDR3 residues: CSASRRTGSGNTIYF. As DNA, the CDR3 is TGCAGTGCTAGTCGCCGGACAGGCTCTGGAAACACCATATATTTT.

This chain connects TRBV28 to TRBJ2-1, with 10 positions matching TRBD2. Germline assignment: CDR1 MDHEN and CDR2 SYDVKM. Germline trimming cut 6 bases from V and 4 bases from J; bases unmatched to any gene: 9. The CDR3 has 16 residues. This chain's CDR3 is CASSRTGTSVYNEQFF. DNA for the CDR3: TGTGCCAGCAGCCGCACCGGGACTAGCGTTTACAATGAGCAGTTCTTC.

This chain uses TRBV2 with TRBJ2-2; no clear D. The CDR3 runs 13 residues. The germline gives CDR1 SNHLY, CDR2 FYNNEI. Trimming took 6 bases from V and 3 from J, leaving 8 bases between them. CDR3 nucleotides: TGTGCCAGCAGCCTGACTGACACCGGGGAGCTGTTTTTT. It encodes CASSLTDTGELFF.

This sequence joins TRBV11-2 and TRBJ1-4; D remains ambiguous. Trimming cost V 5 bases and J 3 bases, with 13 bases left between them. CDR3 size: 15 residues. Per the germline V gene, CDR1 is SGHAT and CDR2 is FQNNGV. In DNA, the CDR3 is TGTGCCAGCAGCCTATGGAGGAGGGCTAATGAAAAACTGTTTTTT. It is translated as CASSLWRRANEKLFF.

The CDR3: CAWVGLAGGGSGANVLTF. Here the CDR3 DNA reads TGTGCCTGGGTTGGGTTAGCGGGAGGGGGCTCTGGGGCCAACGTCCTGACTTTC. The chain uses TRBV30 and TRBJ2-6, with 11 nucleotides matching TRBD2. With 5 bases clipped from V and 0 bases from J, the junction kept 9 bases outside the gene matches. CDR3 length: 18 residues. Germline V CDR1 and CDR2: GTSNPN, SVGIG (reference sequence).

The chain couples TRBV5-1 to TRBJ2-3; the match to TRBD2 covers 9 bases. V trimming: 0 bases; J trimming: 11 bases; junction bases outside the gene matches: 7. The CDR3 extends over 14 amino acids. The V gene's germline CDR1 is SGHRS and CDR2 YFSETQ. The CDR3 DNA sequence: TGCGCCAGCAGCTTGGTGGTAGCGGGAGAACAGCAGTATTTT. Its translation is CASSLVVAGEQQYF.

This chain connects TRBV6-1 to TRBJ2-7; D unclear. The CDR3 length is 14 residues. CDR1 and CDR2 (germline): MNHNS, SASEGT. V gave up 1 base and J gave up 2 bases, with 9 bases separating them. CDR3 bases: TGTGCCAGCAGTGAAGAGTGGACGGCCTACGAGCAGTACTTC. Translated: CASSEEWTAYEQYF.

This rearrangement joins TRBV28 to TRBJ1-2; TRBD1 might be the D (5 bases). V was cut by 7 bases and J by 3 bases, with 12 bases left in between. CDR3 length: 13 amino acids. From germline, CDR1 is MDHEN and CDR2 SYDVKM. CDR3 DNA sequence: TGTGCCAGCACGGGGGGGTCCGACTATGGCTACACCTTC. Its translation is CASTGGSDYGYTF.

The gene calls are TRBV5-4 and TRBJ2-7; no firm D call. V gave up 2 bases and J gave up 3 bases, with 15 bases separating them. The CDR3 spans 15 residues. Germline V gives CDR1 SGHNT, CDR2 YYREEE (reference sequence). The CDR3 DNA sequence: TGTGCCAGCAGCTTCGGTGGGCCCAACCTCTACGAGCAGTACTTC. Amino acids: CASSFGGPNLYEQYF.

This clone was observed once. The rearrangement uses TRBV28 and TRBJ2-7; no clear D gene. Per germline, CDR1 MDHEN and CDR2 SYDVKM. V lost 2 bases to trimming and J lost 1 base, with 15 bases between them. This CDR3 region has 16 residues. CDR3 region: CASSLDPAPTSYEQYF. CDR3 nucleotide sequence: TGTGCCAGCAGTTTAGACCCGGCTCCGACGTCCTACGAGCAGTACTTC.

Points on this clone: Other nucleotide sequences in the sample specify the same CDR3. The chain links TRBV9 to TRBJ2-2; 7 nucleotides match TRBD2. The V and J ends lost 2 bases and 0 bases, in that order; junction bases with no gene match: 1. This CDR3 has 15 amino acids. Germline-derived CDR1 and CDR2 are SGDLS and YYNGEE. The CDR3 reads CASSVGGANTGELFF. The CDR3 nucleotides read TGTGCCAGCAGCGTGGGAGGGGCGAACACCGGGGAGCTGTTTTTT.

Comment on this clone: Additional DNA sequences in this sample encode the identical CDR3. V gene TRBV9 combines with J gene TRBJ1-2; D is ambiguous. Germline V CDR1 and CDR2: SGDLS, YYNGEE. Trimming cost V 0 bases and J 7 bases, with 7 bases left between them. CDR3 length equals 12 residues. CDR3 nucleotides: TGTGCCAGCAGCGTAGGGGGTGGTGGCTACACCTTC. Its translation: CASSVGGGGYTF.

V is TRBV4-1 and J is TRBJ2-7; no definite D call. V lost 2 bases and J 3 bases, leaving 11 bases between the germline ends. The CDR3 spans 14 residues. CDR1 is MGHRA, CDR2 YSYEKL, per germline. CDR3 protein: CASSQMDRYYEQYF. DNA of the CDR3: TGCGCCAGCAGCCAAATGGATCGATACTACGAGCAGTACTTC.

The rearrangement uses TRBV9 and TRBJ1-4, with 8 bases that match TRBD1. The CDR3 totals 17 residues. In germline, CDR1 is SGDLS, CDR2 YYNGEE. The V and J ends lost 0 bases and 5 bases, in that order; junction bases with no gene match: 9. The CDR3 here is CASSVGGTGGINEKLFF. CDR3 nucleotides: TGTGCCAGCAGCGTAGGAGGAACAGGGGGTATAAATGAAAAACTGTTTTTT. The entire variable domain, with the rest obtained from reference TRBV9 and TRBJ1-4, is as follows: DSGVTQTPKHLITATGQRVTLRCSPRSGDLSVYWYQQSLDQGLQFLIQYYNGEERAKGNILERFSAQQFPDLHSELNLSSLELGDSALYFCASSVGGTGGINEKLFFGSGTQLSVL.

The chain has TRBV28 and TRBJ2-5; no clear D gene. Between the trimmed V and J ends, which lost 3 bases and 2 bases, there was a span of 4 bases. The CDR3 loop spans 12 amino acids. From germline, CDR1 is MDHEN and CDR2 SYDVKM. DNA for the CDR3: TGTGCCAGCAGTTTCGGTCAAGAGACCCAGTACTTC. Translation gives CASSFGQETQYF.

CDR3 protein: CASRGRDSGNTIYF. The CDR3 DNA is TGTGCCAGCAGGGGACGGGACTCTGGAAACACCATATATTTT. V is TRBV2 and J is TRBJ1-3; D may be TRBD1 (5 bases). The germline gives CDR1 SNHLY, CDR2 FYNNEI. Trimming took off 6 bases at V and 0 bases at J, with 9 bases between the two ends. There are 14 residues in the CDR3.

The chain is built from TRBV7-9 and TRBJ2-1, with a weak D call TRBD2 (6 bases). The germline gives CDR1 SEHNR, CDR2 FQNEAQ (reference sequence). This CDR3 has 15 residues. V was trimmed by 2 bases and J by 6 bases, leaving 14 bases between them. CDR3: CASSLIRERSNEQFF. In nucleotides, the CDR3 is TGTGCCAGCAGCTTAATACGGGAGAGGAGCAATGAGCAGTTCTTC. The full variable domain, its missing parts supplied by reference TRBV7-9 and TRBJ2-1, is DTGVSQNPRHKITKRGQNVTFRCDPISEHNRLYWYRQTLGQGPEFLTYFQNEAQLEKSRLLSDRFSAERPKGSFSTLEIQRTEQGDSAMYLCASSLIRERSNEQFFGPGTRLTVL.

This sequence joins TRBV27 and TRBJ2-7, with D hard to call. The germline gives CDR1 MNHEY, CDR2 SMNVEV (reference sequence). The V end lost 3 bases, the J end lost 0 bases, and 9 bases lay between the germline ends. CDR3 length equals 14 residues. The DNA of the CDR3 is TGTGCCAGCAGTTTGGGCCTCAACTCCTACGAGCAGTACTTC. Translation: CASSLGLNSYEQYF.

The chain is built from TRBV30 and TRBJ2-5, with D possibly called TRBD1 or TRBD2 (5 bases each). The CDR3 consists of 12 residues. Germline V gene lookup returns CDR1 GTSNPN and CDR2 SVGIG (reference sequence). Trimming left V 3 bases short and J 9 bases short, with 14 bases between. The CDR3 here is CAWRGPRGAQYF. For the CDR3, the DNA is TGTGCCTGGAGGGGGCCGCGAGGGGCCCAGTACTTC.

This rearrangement joins TRBV7-9 to TRBJ1-4; D is unresolved. Germline-derived CDR1 and CDR2 are SEHNR and FQNEAQ (reference sequence). This CDR3 region has 16 residues. Trimming took off 1 base at V and 1 base at J, with 10 bases between the two ends. The CDR3 loop is CASSLGVRQTNEKLFF. DNA for the CDR3: TGTGCCAGCAGCTTAGGGGTCAGGCAAACTAATGAAAAACTGTTTTTT. Together with reference TRBV7-9 and TRBJ1-4, the CDR3 gives the full variable domain: DTGVSQNPRHKITKRGQNVTFRCDPISEHNRLYWYRQTLGQGPEFLTYFQNEAQLEKSRLLSDRFSAERPKGSFSTLEIQRTEQGDSAMYLCASSLGVRQTNEKLFFGSGTQLSVL.

This rearrangement joins TRBV9 to TRBJ2-3, with 14 bases identical to TRBD2. This CDR3 has 16 residues. With V trimmed by 2 bases and J by 4 bases, 3 bases remained unmatched. The germline CDR1 and CDR2 sequences are SGDLS and YYNGEE. This CDR3 reads CASSVWGLAGADTQYF. The CDR3 nucleotides are TGTGCCAGCAGCGTTTGGGGACTAGCGGGAGCAGATACGCAGTATTTT.